This T cell receptor (beta chain) was documented in a study of identical twins. Germline CDR1 and CDR2: MGHRA and YSYEKL. This CDR3 spans 17 amino acids. After removal of 0 bases from V and 0 bases from J, the junction contained 7 bases not matched to a gene. Findings and caveats of the study: Possibly, invariant MAIT and iNKT cells partly confounded zero-insertion analyses.

TCRdb re-analysed the 5' RACE reads in MiXCR, keeping a single row per CDR3 protein. The sample lists approximately 1.8 million distinct CDR3 sequences, about 32% seen once, with roughly 0.3% in the top ten. This clonotype was detected ten times or more. Its target is unknown. Sequenced sample: cord blood. This clonotype was sampled from a newborn girl in good health. The chain carries TRBV4-1 and TRBJ2-7; 8 nucleotides line up with TRBD2. This CDR3 is CASSQDTTSGLSYEQYF. The CDR3 DNA is TGCGCCAGCAGCCAAGACACTACTAGCGGTCTCTCCTACGAGCAGTACTTC.